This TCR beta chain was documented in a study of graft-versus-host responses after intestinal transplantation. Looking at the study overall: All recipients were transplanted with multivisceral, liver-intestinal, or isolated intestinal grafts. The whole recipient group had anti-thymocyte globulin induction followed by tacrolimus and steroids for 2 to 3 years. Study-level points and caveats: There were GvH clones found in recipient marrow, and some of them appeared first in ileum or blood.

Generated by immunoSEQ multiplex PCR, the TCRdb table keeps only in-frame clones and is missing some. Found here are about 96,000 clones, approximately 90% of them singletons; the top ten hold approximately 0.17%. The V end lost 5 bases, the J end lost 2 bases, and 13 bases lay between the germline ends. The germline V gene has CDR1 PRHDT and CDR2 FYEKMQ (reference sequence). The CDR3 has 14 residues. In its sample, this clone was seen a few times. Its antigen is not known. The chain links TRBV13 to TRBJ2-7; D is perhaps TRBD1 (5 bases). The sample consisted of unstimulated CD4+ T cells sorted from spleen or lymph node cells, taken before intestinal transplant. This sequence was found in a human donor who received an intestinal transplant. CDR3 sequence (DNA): TGTGCCAGCAGCCAAACCAGGGCGCCCTACGAGCAGTACTTC. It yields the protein CASSQTRAPYEQYF.